These 30 T cell receptor beta chains came from one sample sequenced in a study of shared clonotypes between healthy human individuals. The method was immunoSEQ multiplex PCR; TCRdb's version includes in-frame clones alone and lacks a portion of them. Of about 960,000 clones detected, approximately 80% appear once; the ten largest clones hold roughly 1.5%. Sequencing was carried out using memory CD4+ T cells sorted from blood. Subset described: CD45RA-negative fraction. The source of these receptors is a man younger than 30 in good health.

This rearrangement joins TRBV5-1 to TRBJ1-3, with D possibly being TRBD1 (5 bases). CDR3 length equals 15 residues. The germline CDR1 and CDR2 sequences are SGHRS and YFSETQ. V was cut by 6 bases and J by 1 base, with 14 bases left in between. The CDR3 DNA is TGCGCCAGCACCCCAGGTGCAGGGTCTGGAAACACCATATATTTT. Its translation is CASTPGAGSGNTIYF.

This clone came up once. J is TRBJ2-3 and V is TRBV10-1; the D gene could be TRBD1 or TRBD2 (6 bases each). V was pared by 4 bases and J by 8 bases, with 13 bases between. The CDR3 has 13 amino acids. Germline loops: CDR1 WNHNN, CDR2 SYGVQD (reference sequence). In DNA form, the CDR3 reads TGCGCCAGCAGTGGGAGGGGGTCAGGTACGCAGTATTTT. It codes for CASSGRGSGTQYF.

This clone has more than one count but fewer than ten. V is TRBV10-3 and J is TRBJ2-5; D possibly uses TRBD1 or TRBD2 (5 bases each). Near its end, the DNA agrees better with TRBJ2-7, so the J call may be wrong. Germline CDR1 ENHRY, CDR2 SYGVKD. The CDR3 loop spans 12 amino acids. The CDR3 spells CAIRSLGDEQYF. The CDR3 DNA reads TGTGCCATCCGTTCGTTGGGGGACGAGCAGTACTTC.

V usage is TRBV19 and J usage is TRBJ2-7, with 12 bases fitting TRBD1. Trimming removed 5 bases from V and 2 bases from J; junction bases left unmatched: 10. This CDR3 region has 17 residues. Germline V gene data show CDR1 as LNHDA and CDR2 as SQIVND (reference sequence). CDR3 sequence: CASSGRPGQGAPYEQYF. The CDR3 DNA reads as TGTGCCAGTAGTGGGAGACCGGGACAGGGGGCGCCCTACGAGCAGTACTTC.

The V call is TRBV19, the J call TRBJ2-6, with D perhaps assigned TRBD1 or TRBD2 (6 bases each). V lost 6 bases and J lost 1, with 19 bases in between. Germline V CDR1 and CDR2: LNHDA, SQIVND (reference sequence). The CDR3 runs 18 residues. DNA for the CDR3: TGTGCCAGTAGCTACCGGGGGCAGGGGCAGTCTGGGGCCAACGTCCTGACTTTC. This codes for CASSYRGQGQSGANVLTF.

This sequence joins TRBV11-3 and TRBJ1-5; TRBD1 might be the D (5 bases). CDR1 is SGHNT and CDR2 is YENEEA in the germline V gene. V lost 0 bases, J lost 4 bases, and 19 bases lay in between. CDR3 length: 18 residues. Here the CDR3 DNA reads TGTGCCAGCAGCTTAGATTTGGCACAGGACCCTTTGAATCAGCCCCAGCATTTT. Its translation: CASSLDLAQDPLNQPQHF.

The CDR3 sequence is CASSPEPAREQYF. CDR3 sequence (DNA): TGTGCCAGCAGCCCGGAACCCGCCCGCGAGCAGTACTTC. The gene calls are TRBV9 and TRBJ2-7, with unresolved D. This CDR3 is built from 13 residues. The V end was cut by 4 bases, the J end by 6 bases, with 14 bases between. CDR1 SGDLS and CDR2 YYNGEE come from the germline V gene. Based on the CDR3 plus reference TRBV9 and TRBJ2-7, the full variable domain is DSGVTQTPKHLITATGQRVTLRCSPRSGDLSVYWYQQSLDQGLQFLIQYYNGEERAKGNILERFSAQQFPDLHSELNLSSLELGDSALYFCASSPEPAREQYFGPGTRLTVT.

V and J are TRBV18 and TRBJ1-1; D is unclear. CDR3 length equals 12 residues. Germline V lookup: CDR1 KGHSH, CDR2 LQKENI. V lost 5 bases and J lost 8, with 12 bases in between. The CDR3 sequence is CASSFQQGEAFF. The CDR3 DNA follows: TGTGCCAGCTCATTCCAACAAGGGGAAGCTTTCTTT.

V and J are TRBV30 and TRBJ2-3; tentatively, D is TRBD2 (5 bases). Germline V gene lookup returns CDR1 GTSNPN and CDR2 SVGIG (reference sequence). This CDR3 is built from 12 residues. V dropped 8 bases and J dropped 1 base, with 10 bases sitting between them. The CDR3 nucleotides are TGTGCCAGAGCAGCGGGCACAGATACGCAGTATTTT. Translating gives CARAAGTDTQYF.

The chain is built from TRBV7-2 and TRBJ2-1; the D call may be TRBD1 or TRBD2 (5 bases each). The V and J ends lost 5 bases and 9 bases respectively, with 23 bases between them. The CDR3 runs to 16 residues. Germline CDR1 and CDR2: SGHTA and FQGNSA. CDR3 coding DNA: TGTGCCAGCAGCCCCCGCGGGCAGGGAGCGGCTGGTGAGCAGTTCTTC. Residues: CASSPRGQGAAGEQFF.

The rearrangement uses TRBV6-1 and TRBJ2-3, with TRBD2 identical over 7 bases. The CDR3 covers 14 residues. The V gene's germline CDR1 is MNHNS and CDR2 SASEGT. After removal of 4 bases from V and 1 base from J, the junction contained 2 bases not matched to a gene. CDR3 DNA: TGTGCCAGCAGTGTAACTAGCGGCACAGATACGCAGTATTTT. Amino acid sequence: CASSVTSGTDTQYF.

The V call is TRBV10-3, the J call TRBJ1-3; weak D call: TRBD1 (5 bases). This CDR3 contains 15 residues. V was pared by 0 bases and J by 2 bases, with 8 bases between. Per the germline V gene, CDR1 is ENHRY and CDR2 is SYGVKD. Here the CDR3 reads CAISESGRTGNTIYF. The CDR3 DNA reads as TGTGCCATCAGTGAGTCGGGGCGCACTGGAAACACCATATATTTT.

Of note for this clone: At the DNA level, this CDR3 is encoded by other sequences in the same sample as well. V and J are TRBV28 and TRBJ1-1; TRBD1 agrees at 8 bases. V lost 6 bases, J lost 4 bases, and 4 bases stayed unmatched. CDR3 size: 13 residues. CDR1 and CDR2 (germline): MDHEN, SYDVKM. CDR3 sequence: CASRATGVTEAFF. DNA of the CDR3: TGTGCCAGCAGAGCGACAGGGGTCACTGAAGCTTTCTTT.

The chain recombines TRBV5-1 with TRBJ2-5; D is perhaps TRBD1 (6 bases). CDR1 and CDR2 from the germline V gene are SGHRS and YFSETQ. V lost 4 bases, J lost 5 bases, and 18 bases lay in between. CDR3 size: 15 residues. The CDR3 DNA is TGCGCCAGCAGCGGGCCGGGCTCAGGGGTCGAGACCCAGTACTTC. The encoded protein is CASSGPGSGVETQYF.

V usage is TRBV21-1 and J usage is TRBJ2-5; no DNA check was done on the table's D call, TRBD2. TRBV21-1 is a recognized pseudogene. This CDR3 contains 14 residues. CDR3 in DNA: TGTGCCAGCAGCAAAACTAGCGGGAGGCAGACCCAGTACTTC. This gives the protein CASSKTSGRQTQYF.

This CDR3 reads CASSPLRVPIDGYTF. As DNA, the CDR3 is TGTGCCAGCAGTCCCCTCAGGGTCCCTATTGATGGCTACACCTTC. This chain uses TRBV27 with TRBJ1-2; tentative D call: TRBD1 (5 bases). Germline CDR1 and CDR2: MNHEY and SMNVEV (reference sequence). V was clipped by 5 bases and J by 6 bases, with 19 bases between them. The CDR3 extends over 15 amino acids.

The chain has TRBV30 and TRBJ2-1, with D maybe TRBD2 (6 bases). The CDR3 length is 12 residues. CDR1 is GTSNPN and CDR2 is SVGIG in the germline V gene (reference sequence). CDR3 DNA: TGTTCTGCGGGGTTCTCCTACAATGAGCAGTTCTTC. It codes for CSAGFSYNEQFF.

This clone was counted at least ten times. The chain joins TRBV2 to TRBJ1-6; no reliable D call. Per the germline V gene, CDR1 is SNHLY and CDR2 is FYNNEI. The CDR3 is 11 amino acids. V was clipped by 5 bases and J by 12 bases, with 8 bases between them. The CDR3 sequence is CASSPRRPLHF. For the CDR3, the DNA is TGTGCCAGCAGTCCACGCCGACCCCTCCACTTT.

V is TRBV6-1 and J is TRBJ1-2; D is unresolved. The length of the CDR3 is 11 residues. Trimming removed 6 bases at V and 2 bases at J, with 4 bases between. In germline, CDR1 is MNHNS, CDR2 SASEGT. DNA for the CDR3: TGTGCCAGCAGGGGGAACTATGGCTACACCTTC. This translates into CASRGNYGYTF.

As to this clone: Other DNA sequences in this specimen translate into the identical CDR3. This chain joins TRBV7-9 and TRBJ2-2, with 10 bases that match TRBD1. The V and J ends lost 6 bases and 4 bases, in that order; junction bases with no gene match: 2. This CDR3 is 14 amino acids long. CDR1 is SEHNR and CDR2 is FQNEAQ in the germline V gene (reference sequence). CDR3 loop: CASSRTGGTGELFF. In DNA, the CDR3 is TGTGCCAGCAGTCGGACAGGGGGCACCGGGGAGCTGTTTTTT.

The CDR3 reads CASSLGSGGAKNIQYF. DNA for the CDR3: TGTGCCAGCAGCTTGGGGTCAGGGGGAGCCAAAAACATTCAGTACTTC. This chain uses TRBV5-8 with TRBJ2-4; 7 bases agree with TRBD1. V lost 0 bases and J lost 0; bases outside the gene matches: 3. The CDR3 contains 16 residues. From germline, CDR1 is SGHTS and CDR2 YDEGEE.

The chain combines TRBV11-2 with TRBJ1-2; D gene unclear. The length of the CDR3 is 14 residues. Germline-derived CDR1 and CDR2 are SGHAT and FQNNGV. The V gene lost 0 bases and the J gene lost 6 bases, with 11 bases spanning the gap. The CDR3 DNA reads TGTGCCAGCAGCTTAGATGGAGGGTTCCATGGCTACACCTTC. Its protein is CASSLDGGFHGYTF.

The chain is built from TRBV19 and TRBJ2-7; no firm D call. Germline-derived CDR1 and CDR2 are LNHDA and SQIVND (reference sequence). This CDR3 is built from 15 residues. V lost 5 bases and J 7 bases, leaving 21 bases between the germline ends. This CDR3 reads CASSSARTRVREQYF. CDR3 DNA sequence: TGTGCCAGTAGTTCAGCGAGAACCCGAGTGAGGGAGCAGTACTTC. The variable domain in full, with the rest retrieved from reference TRBV19 and TRBJ2-7, is DGGITQSPKYLFRKEGQNVTLSCEQNLNHDAMYWYRQDPGQGLRLIYYSQIVNDFQKGDIAEGYSVSREKKESFPLTVTSAQKNPTAFYLCASSSARTRVREQYFGPGTRLTVT.

This clone was counted a single time. This chain links TRBV7-8 with TRBJ2-3; D may be TRBD2 (6 bases). Germline V gene sequence: CDR1 SGHVS, CDR2 FQNEAQ. Trimming took 5 bases from V and 4 from J, leaving 22 bases between them. The CDR3 extends over 17 amino acids. CDR3 sequence reads: CASSPNRSGRGPDTQYF. The CDR3 bases are TGTGCCAGCAGCCCCAACCGGTCCGGGAGAGGCCCAGATACGCAGTATTTT.

This clone was counted once. The chain uses TRBV30 and TRBJ2-3; D is ambiguous. The CDR3 is made up of 11 amino acids. V lost 2 bases, J lost 6 bases, and 6 bases lay in between. CDR1 and CDR2 (germline): GTSNPN, SVGIG (reference sequence). Here the CDR3 DNA reads TGTGCCTGGAGTACGGCGGATACGCAGTATTTT. Protein: CAWSTADTQYF.

This chain joins TRBV5-4 and TRBJ1-2, with 8 bases lining up with TRBD1. The CDR3 contains 16 residues. Germline V gene sequence: CDR1 SGHNT, CDR2 YYREEE (reference sequence). V gave up 1 base and J gave up 4 bases; unmatched junction bases: 9. CDR3 nucleotides: TGTGCCAGCAGCTTGATCGGACAGGGTTTCGTCTATGGCTACACCTTC. It yields the protein CASSLIGQGFVYGYTF. Full variable domain (rest looked up from reference TRBV5-4 and TRBJ1-2): ETGVTQSPTHLIKTRGQQVTLRCSSQSGHNTVSWYQQALGQGPQFIFQYYREEENGRGNFPPRFSGLQFPNYSSELNVNALELDDSALYLCASSLIGQGFVYGYTFGSGTRLTVV.

For this clone: A much more abundant neighbour one base away suggests this may be a read error. The chain employs TRBV19 and TRBJ1-1, with D unresolved. Trimming cost V 1 base and J 1 base, with 7 bases left between them. The CDR3 loop spans 14 amino acids. Germline V CDR1 and CDR2: LNHDA, SQIVND (reference sequence). CDR3 coding DNA: TGTGCCAGTAGTATAGCCAGCCGGAACACTGAAGCTTTCTTT. Residues: CASSIASRNTEAFF.

A word on this clone: Other DNA sequences in the sample encode the same CDR3. This chain joins TRBV7-8 and TRBJ2-7, with a weak D call TRBD1 (6 bases). The CDR3 is made up of 13 amino acids. Germline loops: CDR1 SGHVS, CDR2 FQNEAQ. The V gene lost 1 base and the J gene lost 3 bases, with 7 bases spanning the gap. The CDR3, as DNA: TGTGCCAGCAGCTTAGGACAGGTCTACGAGCAGTACTTC. Translated: CASSLGQVYEQYF.

The CDR3 protein is CASSGGSSSSPLHF. In nucleotides, the CDR3 is TGTGCCAGCAGTGGGGGCAGTTCTTCCTCACCCCTCCACTTT. This chain connects TRBV2 to TRBJ1-6, with a tentative D call TRBD1 (5 bases). The germline V gene encodes CDR1 SNHLY and CDR2 FYNNEI. The CDR3 sequence is 14 residues long. Trimming cost V 4 bases and J 10 bases, with 14 bases left between them.

Concerning this clone itself: Sequence at one end of the junction differs from germline and may be a read error. V usage is TRBV28 and J usage is TRBJ1-4; tentative D call: TRBD1 (5 bases). The germline CDR1 and CDR2 sequences are MDHEN and SYDVKM. The CDR3 extends over 15 amino acids. Here the CDR3 DNA reads TGTGCCAGCATTTTATCGGGGGGAGCTAATGAAAAACTGTTTTTT. Its protein is CASILSGGANEKLFF.